This T cell receptor (beta chain) was documented in a study of blood T cells in healthy people across ages. A remark on this clonotype: Sequence at one end of the junction differs from germline and may be a read error.

A second roughly 6 to 11 cycle PCR used barcoded and J-beta primers. TCRdb passed the 5' RACE reads through MiXCR, listing each CDR3 protein once. Of fewer than 2 million distinct CDR3 sequences listed, about two fifths were seen once; the top ten hold more than 20%. This TCR came from a human donor in good health. Sequencing was performed on blood.

CDR3 coding DNA: TGTGCCGGCAGTTTAAGAGATAACTATGGCTACACCTTC. Translation: CAGSLRDNYGYTF. The chain combines TRBV12-3 or TRBV12-4 with TRBJ1-2; D unclear. This CDR3 region has 13 residues.